These 8 T cell receptor beta chains came from one sample sequenced in a study of blood T cell repertoires in COVID-19. Assay used: immunoSEQ multiplex PCR; TCRdb lists only in-frame clones, some missing. The repertoire holds a few hundred thousand clones, with 88% as singletons. Material: PBMCs or T cells enriched from blood (not recorded which). These receptors were obtained from a woman aged 55 to 70 in a cohort exposed to, infected with or recovered from COVID-19 (not recorded which).

The chain is built from TRBV15 and TRBJ1-2; 11 positions match TRBD1. CDR3 length: 16 amino acids. Germline V CDR1 and CDR2: LNHNV, YYDKDF (reference sequence). V was clipped by 1 base and J by 4 bases; unmatched bases: 5. Here the CDR3 reads CATSRVRTGGVYGYTF. In nucleotides, the CDR3 is TGTGCCACCAGCAGAGTAAGGACAGGGGGCGTCTATGGCTACACCTTC.

The chain has TRBV6-5 and TRBJ2-3, with 7 bases fitting TRBD2. Germline lookup yields CDR1 MNHEY and CDR2 SVGAGI. The CDR3 is 15 residues long. V lost 0 bases and J lost 2; bases outside the gene matches: 2. The DNA for the CDR3 is TGTGCCAGCAGTTACTCAGGACTAGTCACAGATACGCAGTATTTT. Its protein is CASSYSGLVTDTQYF.

V and J are TRBV6-2 or TRBV6-3 and TRBJ2-1; 11 nucleotides agree with TRBD2. CDR1 is MNHEY and CDR2 is SVGEGT in the germline V gene. The CDR3 runs 16 residues. Losses at the gene ends were 2 bases for V and 9 bases for J; bases not matched to a gene: 9. CDR3 nucleotides: TGTGCCAGCAGTTACGGCGGACTAGCGGGTCAAGTTGAGCAGTTCTTC. Amino acid sequence: CASSYGGLAGQVEQFF.

The chain employs TRBV4-1 and TRBJ1-2, with TRBD1 matching 8 bases. This CDR3 region has 15 residues. After removal of 1 base from V and 5 bases from J, the junction contained 6 bases not matched to a gene. The germline gives CDR1 MGHRA, CDR2 YSYEKL. The CDR3 coding sequence is TGCGCCAGCAGCCAAGGTGACAGGGGAGGGTATGGCTACACCTTC. As protein: CASSQGDRGGYGYTF.

The chain is built from TRBV7-3 and TRBJ2-7; the D gene is possibly TRBD2 (5 bases). The ends were cut back, 3 bases at V and 3 bases at J, with 9 bases in the middle. The CDR3 extends over 13 amino acids. The germline CDR1 and CDR2 sequences are SGHTA and FQGTGA. CDR3 protein: CASSFGLNYEQYF. The CDR3 region has the DNA TGTGCCAGCAGCTTCGGACTTAACTACGAGCAGTACTTC. Filled out from reference TRBV7-3 and TRBJ2-7, the complete variable domain reads GAGVSQTPSNKVTEKGKYVELRCDPISGHTALYWYRQSLGQGPEFLIYFQGTGAADDSGLPNDRFFAVRPEGSVSTLKIQRTERGDSAVYLCASSFGLNYEQYFGPGTRLTVT.

The gene calls are TRBV11-1 and TRBJ1-4; 7 bases fit TRBD1. The CDR3 has 15 residues. Germline V gene lookup returns CDR1 SGHAT and CDR2 FQDESV (reference sequence). V dropped 4 bases and J dropped 4; count of bases not matched to a gene: 6. In nucleotides, the CDR3 is TGTGCCAGCAGCTCCCTCCGGGACAGTAATGAAAAACTGTTTTTT. It is translated as CASSSLRDSNEKLFF. Together with reference TRBV11-1 and TRBJ1-4, the CDR3 gives the full variable domain: EAEVAQSPRYKITEKSQAVAFWCDPISGHATLYWYRQILGQGPELLVQFQDESVVDDSQLPKDRFSAERLKGVDSTLKIQPAELGDSAMYLCASSSLRDSNEKLFFGSGTQLSVL.

J is TRBJ1-2 and V is TRBV7-2; D possibly corresponds to TRBD1 (5 bases). The CDR3 length is 15 residues. V shed 5 bases and J shed 2 bases, with 15 bases lying between them. Germline loops: CDR1 SGHTA, CDR2 FQGNSA. The chain's CDR3 is CASSPGGTVNYGYTF. The DNA of the CDR3 is TGTGCCAGCAGCCCGGGGGGGACGGTGAACTATGGCTACACCTTC.

This chain uses TRBV5-1 with TRBJ2-1; no definite D call. V lost 2 bases and J 0 bases, leaving 6 bases between the germline ends. The CDR3 is 14 residues long. Germline V CDR1 and CDR2: SGHRS, YFSETQ. In nucleotides, the CDR3 is TGCGCCAGCAGCTTTCCTAGCTCCTACAATGAGCAGTTCTTC. As protein: CASSFPSSYNEQFF.